Listed here are 28 T cell receptor beta chains from one sample, sequenced in a study of OX40 agonist ivuxolimab in advanced cancers. The table came from immunoSEQ multiplex PCR; TCRdb's copy has only in-frame clones and leaves some out. This sample has more than 80,000 clones, with approximately 90% found just once. The sequences come from CD4+ or CD8+ T cells sorted from blood, collected in a trial of the OX40 agonist ivuxolimab. These receptors originate from an adult with an advanced solid tumor such as melanoma, head and neck, liver or kidney cancer.

The J gene is TRBJ1-6, the V gene TRBV11-2; 10 bases fit TRBD1. The CDR3 totals 15 residues. Germline V gene sequence: CDR1 SGHAT, CDR2 FQNNGV. Unmatched junction bases numbered 7, after V lost 4 bases and J lost 10 bases. The CDR3 reads CASSSQTGGGSPLHF. The CDR3 DNA is TGTGCCAGCAGCTCCCAGACAGGGGGCGGGTCACCCCTCCACTTT. Based on the CDR3 plus reference TRBV11-2 and TRBJ1-6, the full variable domain is EAGVAQSPRYKIIEKRQSVAFWCNPISGHATLYWYQQILGQGPKLLIQFQNNGVVDDSQLPKDRFSAERLKGVDSTLKIQPAKLEDSAVYLCASSSQTGGGSPLHFGNGTRLTVT.

The chain has TRBV30 and TRBJ1-1, with unresolved D. The germline V gene has CDR1 GTSNPN and CDR2 SVGIG (reference sequence). This CDR3 contains 14 residues. Between the trimmed V and J ends, which lost 3 bases and 4 bases, there was a span of 15 bases. CDR3 loop: CAWRNGGSSTEAFF. The DNA of the CDR3 is TGTGCCTGGAGAAATGGAGGAAGTTCCACTGAAGCTTTCTTT.

This clone was found once. V is TRBV29-1 and J is TRBJ2-7, with D perhaps TRBD1 (6 bases). Deletions cut 7 bases from V and 5 bases from J, with 12 bases between. Germline V gene data show CDR1 as SQVTM and CDR2 as ANQGSEA. The CDR3 has 11 residues. For the CDR3, the DNA is TGCAGCGCGGGTGGGGGCCACGAGCAGTACTTC. Protein sequence: CSAGGGHEQYF.

The genes are TRBV28 and TRBJ1-5; 8 bases line up with TRBD1. Per the germline V gene, CDR1 is MDHEN and CDR2 is SYDVKM. Trimming cost V 4 bases and J 4 bases; bases outside gene matches: 6. The CDR3 sequence is 15 residues long. CDR3 region: CASSSGQGGNQPQHF. Written as DNA, the CDR3 is TGTGCCAGCAGTTCCGGACAGGGTGGGAATCAGCCCCAGCATTTT.

The chain joins TRBV29-1 to TRBJ2-7, with a possible D match to TRBD2 (5 bases). The CDR3 spans 16 residues. Germline V gene sequence: CDR1 SQVTM, CDR2 ANQGSEA. V was cut by 5 bases and J by 2 bases, with 22 bases left in between. Here the CDR3 DNA reads TGCAGCGTTCAGGAGGCCATTACCGGTACTCCCTACGAGCAGTACTTC. It is translated as CSVQEAITGTPYEQYF.

The chain recombines TRBV28 with TRBJ1-1, with a weak D call TRBD1 (5 bases). Germline V gene data show CDR1 as MDHEN and CDR2 as SYDVKM. The CDR3 runs 18 residues. Trimming cost V 5 bases and J 0 bases, with 22 bases left between them. CDR3 nucleotide sequence: TGTGCCAGCAGTCTACGAGGGACCTCTATTTTCATGAACACTGAAGCTTTCTTT. This codes for CASSLRGTSIFMNTEAFF.

The rearrangement links TRBV4-2 to TRBJ2-5, with D possibly TRBD1 on 6 matching bases. Trimming took 0 bases from V and 8 from J, leaving 10 bases between them. This CDR3 is 13 amino acids long. Germline assignment: CDR1 LGHNA and CDR2 YNFKEQ. This CDR3 reads CASSQDAGETQYF. As DNA, the CDR3 is TGTGCCAGCAGCCAAGATGCAGGGGAAACCCAGTACTTC.

The chain is built from TRBV4-3 and TRBJ2-2; 9 bases are a match to TRBD1. Germline V CDR1 and CDR2: LGHNA, YSLEER. V trimming: 0 bases; J trimming: 5 bases; junction bases outside the gene matches: 4. This CDR3 spans 16 amino acids. CDR3 protein: CASSQDPGTGTGELFF. CDR3 nucleotide sequence: TGCGCCAGCAGCCAAGATCCAGGGACAGGGACCGGGGAGCTGTTTTTT.

The chain uses TRBV9 and TRBJ1-3; D perhaps matches TRBD1 (6 bases). The germline gives CDR1 SGDLS, CDR2 YYNGEE. The length of the CDR3 is 16 residues. Trimming shortened V by 2 bases and J by 2 bases, and 14 bases separated the two germline ends. In DNA form, the CDR3 reads TGTGCCAGCAGCGTTATCGGGGCAGGGGCTGGAAACACCATATATTTT. It translates to CASSVIGAGAGNTIYF.

The rearrangement links TRBV10-1 to TRBJ1-6; the D is unclear. The CDR3 extends over 20 amino acids. Germline CDR1 and CDR2: WNHNN and SYGVQD (reference sequence). Deletions cut 3 bases from V and 0 bases from J, with 21 bases between. The CDR3 bases are TGCGCCAGCAGTGACCTGGGGAGTAGAGTTGGCAACTCCTATAATTCACCCCTCCACTTT. Its protein product is CASSDLGSRVGNSYNSPLHF.

The rearrangement links TRBV11-2 to TRBJ1-5; D is uncertain. V was trimmed by 5 bases and J by 4 bases, leaving 12 bases between them. This CDR3 comprises 14 residues. Per germline, CDR1 SGHAT and CDR2 FQNNGV. This CDR3 reads CASSQMGSNQPQHF. The CDR3, as DNA: TGTGCCAGCAGCCAAATGGGCAGTAATCAGCCCCAGCATTTT.

The CDR3 region is CASSVWATDTQYF. The CDR3 bases are TGTGCCAGCAGCGTTTGGGCCACAGATACGCAGTATTTT. This chain links TRBV9 with TRBJ2-3; D is ambiguous. The V and J ends lost 2 bases and 2 bases respectively, with 6 bases between them. CDR1 and CDR2 (germline): SGDLS, YYNGEE. The CDR3 loop spans 13 amino acids.

The CDR3 nucleotides read TGTGCCAGCAGTTACTCGATCGGTCAGCCCCAGCATTTT. As protein: CASSYSIGQPQHF. This chain links TRBV6-5 with TRBJ1-5; D not certain. The germline CDR1 and CDR2 sequences are MNHEY and SVGAGI. The CDR3 covers 13 residues. V shed 0 bases and J shed 6 bases, with 6 bases lying between them.

The chain carries TRBV7-2 and TRBJ1-5; 12 bases map to TRBD1. This CDR3 is 14 amino acids long. J was trimmed by 7 bases and V by 5 bases; bases with no gene match: 3. CDR1 is SGHTA, CDR2 FQGNSA, per germline. CDR3 in amino acids: CASSAGTGGQPQHF. CDR3 DNA sequence: TGTGCCAGCAGCGCCGGGACAGGGGGCCAGCCCCAGCATTTT. The variable domain in full, completed from reference TRBV7-2 and TRBJ1-5, reads GAGVSQSPSNKVTEKGKDVELRCDPISGHTALYWYRQSLGQGLEFLIYFQGNSAPDKSGLPSDRFSAERTGGSVSTLTIQRTQQEDSAVYLCASSAGTGGQPQHFGDGTRLSIL.

The rearrangement links TRBV5-6 to TRBJ2-1; the D is unclear. This CDR3 contains 17 residues. V lost 3 bases and J 0 bases, leaving 16 bases between the germline ends. Per the germline V gene, CDR1 is SGHDT and CDR2 is YYEEEE. The CDR3 bases are TGTGCCAGCAGCTATTCGACGGTTGGTGTCTCCTACAATGAGCAGTTCTTC. This encodes CASSYSTVGVSYNEQFF.

This clone was recorded a few times. This sequence joins TRBV7-9 and TRBJ1-3, with D unresolved. There are 13 residues in the CDR3. Germline values: CDR1 SEHNR, CDR2 FQNEAQ (reference sequence). The V end lost 8 bases, the J end lost 0 bases, and 8 bases lay between the germline ends. CDR3 sequence reads: CASLASSGNTIYF. The CDR3 DNA sequence: TGTGCCAGCTTGGCCAGCTCTGGAAACACCATATATTTT. Together with reference TRBV7-9 and TRBJ1-3, the CDR3 gives the full variable domain: DTGVSQNPRHKITKRGQNVTFRCDPISEHNRLYWYRQTLGQGPEFLTYFQNEAQLEKSRLLSDRFSAERPKGSFSTLEIQRTEQGDSAMYLCASLASSGNTIYFGEGSWLTVV.

V is TRBV29-1 and J is TRBJ2-7; D may be TRBD2 (6 bases). The CDR3 sequence is 12 residues long. CDR1 and CDR2 (germline): SQVTM, ANQGSEA. V lost 3 bases, J lost 3 bases, and 9 bases lay in between. The CDR3 DNA is TGCAGCGTTGAGTACGGGGGCTACGAGCAGTACTTC. Its protein is CSVEYGGYEQYF.

This clone appeared a few times. The chain couples TRBV5-8 to TRBJ2-7; D remains ambiguous. CDR1 and CDR2 (germline): SGHTS, YDEGEE. This CDR3 is built from 12 residues. Trimming took off 3 bases at V and 6 bases at J, with 10 bases between the two ends. This CDR3 is CASSSGFSEQYF. The CDR3 DNA follows: TGTGCCAGCAGCTCCGGGTTTTCCGAGCAGTACTTC.

The gene calls are TRBV9 and TRBJ2-1; the D is unclear. V was cut by 0 bases and J by 5 bases, with 9 bases left in between. CDR1 SGDLS and CDR2 YYNGEE come from the germline V gene. The CDR3 consists of 14 residues. This CDR3 is CASSVEMWHNEQFF. CDR3 in DNA: TGTGCCAGCAGCGTAGAGATGTGGCACAATGAGCAGTTCTTC.

This CDR3 reads CATSSGGAEDTQYF. CDR3 sequence (DNA): TGTGCCACCTCTAGCGGGGGGGCTGAAGATACGCAGTATTTT. The chain employs TRBV19 and TRBJ2-3; 12 bases map to TRBD2. This CDR3 comprises 14 residues. Germline loops: CDR1 LNHDA, CDR2 SQIVND (reference sequence). V lost 10 bases and J lost 5; bases outside the gene matches: 7.

A note on this clone: The junction departs from germline at one end; a sequencing error may be responsible. The genes are TRBV29-1 and TRBJ2-7, with D perhaps TRBD1 or TRBD2 (5 bases each). Germline V lookup: CDR1 SQVTM, CDR2 ANQGSEA. This CDR3 is built from 14 residues. Here the CDR3 reads CSVQEGQRAYEQYF. The CDR3 bases are TGCAGCGTTCAAGAGGGGCAGAGAGCCTACGAGCAGTACTTC.

For the CDR3, the DNA is TGTGCCAGCAGCACGAGGCGGGGTGACGGCTACACCTTC. Encoded protein: CASSTRRGDGYTF. The V and J genes are TRBV7-2 and TRBJ1-2, with D uncertain. Per germline, CDR1 SGHTA and CDR2 FQGNSA. V was shortened by 5 bases and J by 8 bases, with 15 bases between the two germline ends. CDR3 length equals 13 residues.

The chain employs TRBV5-5 and TRBJ1-1, with D possibly being TRBD1 (6 bases). Trimming removed 3 bases from V and 0 bases from J, with 12 bases in between. CDR3 length equals 15 residues. Germline V gene lookup returns CDR1 SGHKS and CDR2 YYEKEE (reference sequence). The CDR3 DNA is TGTGCCAGCAGCTGGGGGCCGAAAATGAACACTGAAGCTTTCTTT. Its translation is CASSWGPKMNTEAFF.

The table lists this clone with a count of one. The V and J genes are TRBV19 and TRBJ2-3, with TRBD2 identical over 13 bases. J gave up 2 bases and V 4 bases, and 3 bases lay outside the gene matches. The CDR3 spans 16 residues. Germline loops: CDR1 LNHDA, CDR2 SQIVND (reference sequence). The CDR3 DNA is TGTGCCAGTAGTACCGGACTAGCGGGGGACACAGATACGCAGTATTTT. This translates into CASSTGLAGDTDTQYF.

The chain couples TRBV29-1 to TRBJ1-5; 10 bases map to TRBD1. There are 14 residues in the CDR3. V was pared by 5 bases and J by 6 bases, with 7 bases of the junction left unmatched. The V gene's germline CDR1 is SQVTM and CDR2 ANQGSEA. The chain's CDR3 is CSVTDRGQTQPQHF. CDR3 in DNA: TGCAGCGTTACCGACAGGGGGCAGACTCAGCCCCAGCATTTT.

This chain joins TRBV10-1 and TRBJ2-2, with TRBD2 matching 11 bases. Trimming took 6 bases from V and 2 from J; bases not matched to a gene: 11. Germline V CDR1 and CDR2: WNHNN, SYGVQD (reference sequence). This CDR3 is 18 amino acids long. The CDR3: CASSPALAGGENTGELFF. CDR3 nucleotides: TGCGCCAGCAGCCCGGCGCTAGCGGGGGGCGAAAACACCGGGGAGCTGTTTTTT.

This rearrangement joins TRBV7-2 to TRBJ1-2, with unresolved D. V lost 3 bases and J lost 2, with 10 bases in between. The germline V gene has CDR1 SGHTA and CDR2 FQGNSA. The CDR3 runs to 14 residues. CDR3 residues: CASSFGMVNYGYTF. The DNA of the CDR3 is TGTGCCAGCAGCTTCGGTATGGTGAACTATGGCTACACCTTC.

This chain links TRBV28 with TRBJ2-1, with 8 bases fitting TRBD2. Trimming took 3 bases from V and 9 from J; bases not matched to a gene: 7. The CDR3 contains 14 residues. CDR1 is MDHEN, CDR2 SYDVKM, per germline. CDR3 sequence: CASSFRGGAGEQFF. The CDR3 DNA reads TGTGCCAGCAGTTTCCGGGGGGGGGCTGGTGAGCAGTTCTTC.